This T cell receptor (beta chain) was recovered during a study of blood T cell repertoires in COVID-19. At the level of the study: From the United States, Italy and Spain came samples of acute and convalescent COVID-19. T cells, B-cell-depleted T cells, or PBMCs provided the cDNA or gDNA that served as material.

Authors' methods: From reference gene primer amplification, estimates of nucleated cell counts were derived. Only in-frame clones appear in the TCRdb table, and some are missing; sequencing was by immunoSEQ multiplex PCR. V and J calls and clone size follow that table, whereas D and trimming were derived from the DNA. This sample has roughly 200,000 clones, with about 88% found just once. The CDR3 is made up of 16 amino acids. V lost 2 bases and J lost 9; bases outside the gene matches: 8. Per the germline V gene, CDR1 is KGHDR and CDR2 is SFDVKD. The sample comprised peripheral blood. The gene calls are TRBV24-1 and TRBJ1-6, with TRBD1 matching over 8 bases. The receptor was isolated from a man aged 55-75 years with acute or convalescent COVID-19. CDR3 loop: CATSDSRQGASSPLHF. For the CDR3, the DNA is TGTGCCACCAGTGATTCAAGGCAGGGGGCTTCTTCACCCCTCCACTTT.